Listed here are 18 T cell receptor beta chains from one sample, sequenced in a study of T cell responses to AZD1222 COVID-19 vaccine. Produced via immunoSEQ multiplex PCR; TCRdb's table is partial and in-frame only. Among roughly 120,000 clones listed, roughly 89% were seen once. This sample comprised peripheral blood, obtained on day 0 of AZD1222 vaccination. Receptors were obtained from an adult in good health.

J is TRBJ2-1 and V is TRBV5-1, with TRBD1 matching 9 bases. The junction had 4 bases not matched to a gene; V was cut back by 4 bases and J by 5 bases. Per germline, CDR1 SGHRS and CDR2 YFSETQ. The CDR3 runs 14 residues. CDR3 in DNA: TGCGCCAGCAGCAGGGACAGGGCCCACAATGAGCAGTTCTTC. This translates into CASSRDRAHNEQFF.

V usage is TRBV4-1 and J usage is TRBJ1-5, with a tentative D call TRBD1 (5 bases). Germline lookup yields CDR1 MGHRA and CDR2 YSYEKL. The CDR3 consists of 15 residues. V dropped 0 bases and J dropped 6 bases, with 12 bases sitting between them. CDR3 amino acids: CASSQERQGSQPQHF. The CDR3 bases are TGCGCCAGCAGCCAAGAGCGGCAGGGAAGTCAGCCCCAGCATTTT.

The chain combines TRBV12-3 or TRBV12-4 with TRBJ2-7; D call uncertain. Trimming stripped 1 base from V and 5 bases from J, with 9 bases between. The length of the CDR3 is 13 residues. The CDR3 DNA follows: TGTGCCAGCAGTTTAGGGGGTTCCGACGAGCAGTACTTC. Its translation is CASSLGGSDEQYF.

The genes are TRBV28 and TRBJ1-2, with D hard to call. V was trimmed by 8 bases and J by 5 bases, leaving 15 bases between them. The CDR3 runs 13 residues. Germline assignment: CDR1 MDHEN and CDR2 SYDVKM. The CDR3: CASDPQIGYGYTF. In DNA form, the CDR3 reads TGTGCCAGCGACCCTCAAATTGGTTATGGCTACACCTTC.

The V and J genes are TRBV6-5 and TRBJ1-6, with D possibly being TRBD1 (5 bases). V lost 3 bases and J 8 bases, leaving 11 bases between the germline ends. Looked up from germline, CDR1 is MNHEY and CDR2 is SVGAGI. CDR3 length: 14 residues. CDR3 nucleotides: TGTGCCAGCAGTTATGATGGGGCTGATTCACCCCTCCACTTT. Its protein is CASSYDGADSPLHF.

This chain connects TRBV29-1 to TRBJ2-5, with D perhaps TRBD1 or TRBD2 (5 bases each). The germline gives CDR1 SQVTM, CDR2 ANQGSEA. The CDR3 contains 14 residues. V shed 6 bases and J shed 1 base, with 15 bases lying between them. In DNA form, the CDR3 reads TGCAGCGTCTGGGGGTCGGCAGCCCAAGAGACCCAGTACTTC. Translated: CSVWGSAAQETQYF.

The CDR3 region is CASSESTGGEWEAFF. CDR3 nucleotide sequence: TGCGCCAGCAGTGAGTCTACAGGGGGCGAGTGGGAAGCTTTCTTT. The chain recombines TRBV10-1 with TRBJ1-1; TRBD1 matches at 9 bases. In germline, CDR1 is WNHNN, CDR2 SYGVQD (reference sequence). The CDR3 consists of 15 residues. V was clipped by 0 bases and J by 8 bases; unmatched bases: 7.

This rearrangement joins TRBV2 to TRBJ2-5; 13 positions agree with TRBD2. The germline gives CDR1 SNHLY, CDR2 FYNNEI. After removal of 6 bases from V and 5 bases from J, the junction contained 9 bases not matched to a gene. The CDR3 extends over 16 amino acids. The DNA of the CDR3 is TGTGCCAGCAGACGGACTAGCGGGAGTAGGGGGGAGACCCAGTACTTC. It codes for CASRRTSGSRGETQYF.

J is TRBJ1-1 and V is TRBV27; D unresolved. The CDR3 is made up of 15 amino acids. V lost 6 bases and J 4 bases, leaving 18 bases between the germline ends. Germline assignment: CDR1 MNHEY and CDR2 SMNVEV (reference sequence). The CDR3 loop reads CASSLFAKLGTEAFF. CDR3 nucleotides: TGTGCCAGCAGCCTATTCGCCAAGTTGGGCACTGAAGCTTTCTTT.

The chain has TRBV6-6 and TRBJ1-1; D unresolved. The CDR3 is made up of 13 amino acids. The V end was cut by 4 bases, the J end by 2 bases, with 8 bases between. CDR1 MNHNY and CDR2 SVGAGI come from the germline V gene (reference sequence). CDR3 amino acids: CASSSQPNTEAFF. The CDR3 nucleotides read TGTGCCAGCAGTTCTCAACCCAACACTGAAGCTTTCTTT.

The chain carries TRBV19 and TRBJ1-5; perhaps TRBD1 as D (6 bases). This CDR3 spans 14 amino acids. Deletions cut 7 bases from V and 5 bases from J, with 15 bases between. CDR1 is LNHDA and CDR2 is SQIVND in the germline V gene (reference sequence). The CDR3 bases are TGTGCCAGTACTGCACAGGGATGGGATCAGCCCCAGCATTTT. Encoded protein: CASTAQGWDQPQHF.

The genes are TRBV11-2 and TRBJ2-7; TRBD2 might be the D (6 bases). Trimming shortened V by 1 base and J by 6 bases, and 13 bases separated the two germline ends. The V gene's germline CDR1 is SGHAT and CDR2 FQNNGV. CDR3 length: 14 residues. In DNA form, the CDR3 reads TGTGCCAGCAGCTTAGGGCCGGAGGGTGGCGAGCAGTACTTC. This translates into CASSLGPEGGEQYF.

The DNA for the CDR3 is TGTGCCAGTACCCGGGACAGGGGATTTGTGAACACTGAAGCTTTCTTT. Protein product: CASTRDRGFVNTEAFF. The V and J genes are TRBV19 and TRBJ1-1; 10 bases agree with TRBD1. Trimming removed 7 bases from V and 0 bases from J; junction bases left unmatched: 8. CDR3 size: 16 residues. CDR1 is LNHDA, CDR2 SQIVND, per germline (reference sequence).

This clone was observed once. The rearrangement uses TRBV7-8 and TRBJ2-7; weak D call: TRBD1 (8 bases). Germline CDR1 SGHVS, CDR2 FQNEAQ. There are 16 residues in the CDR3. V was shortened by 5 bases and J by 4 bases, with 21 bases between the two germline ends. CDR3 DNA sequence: TGTGCCAGCAGCCCCAGAGCGGGACAGGTACATTACGAGCAGTACTTC. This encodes CASSPRAGQVHYEQYF.

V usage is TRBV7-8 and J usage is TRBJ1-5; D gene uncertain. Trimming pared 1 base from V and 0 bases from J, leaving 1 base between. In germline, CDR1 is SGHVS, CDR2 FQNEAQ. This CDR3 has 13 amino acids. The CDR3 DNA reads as TGTGCCAGCAGCTTAGTTAGCAATCAGCCCCAGCATTTT. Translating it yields CASSLVSNQPQHF.

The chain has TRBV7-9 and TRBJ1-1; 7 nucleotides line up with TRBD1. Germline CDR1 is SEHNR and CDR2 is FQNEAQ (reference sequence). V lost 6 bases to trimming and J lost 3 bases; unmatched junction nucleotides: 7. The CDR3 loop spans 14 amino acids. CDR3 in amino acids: CASSTRQGDTEAFF. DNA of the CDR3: TGTGCCAGCAGTACCCGACAGGGCGACACTGAAGCTTTCTTT.

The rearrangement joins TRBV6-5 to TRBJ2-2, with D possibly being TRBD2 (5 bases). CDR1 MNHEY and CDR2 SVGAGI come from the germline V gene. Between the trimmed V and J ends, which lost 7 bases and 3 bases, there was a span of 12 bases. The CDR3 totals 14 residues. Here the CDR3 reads CASTPRGDTGELFF. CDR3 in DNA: TGTGCCAGCACTCCTCGGGGAGACACCGGGGAGCTGTTTTTT.

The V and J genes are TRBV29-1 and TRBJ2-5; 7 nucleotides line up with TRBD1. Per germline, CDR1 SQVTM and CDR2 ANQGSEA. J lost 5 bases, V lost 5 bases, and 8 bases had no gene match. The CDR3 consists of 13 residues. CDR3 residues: CSVRDSLTETQYF. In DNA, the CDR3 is TGCAGCGTTCGGGACAGTCTTACGGAGACCCAGTACTTC.